The next 8 T cell receptor beta chains were all read from a single sample in a study of blood T cell repertoires in COVID-19. Libraries were prepared by immunoSEQ multiplex PCR; TCRdb keeps only in-frame clonotypes and omits some of them. This table has about 210,000 clones, over 70% appearing once. The sequencing sample was made of peripheral blood. These receptors all stem from a man aged 55 to 70 with acute or convalescent COVID-19.

This clone was counted only a few times. V and J are TRBV7-8 and TRBJ1-1; D gene ambiguous. V dropped 4 bases and J dropped 11 bases, with 26 bases sitting between them. There are 16 residues in the CDR3. Germline CDR1 is SGHVS and CDR2 is FQNEAQ. The CDR3 here is CASSSNPGPKGGSAFF. CDR3 bases: TGTGCCAGCAGCTCAAACCCAGGCCCGAAGGGAGGAAGCGCTTTCTTT.

This clone occurred a few times. This sequence joins TRBV28 and TRBJ2-1; 8 bases map to TRBD2. Germline V CDR1 and CDR2: MDHEN, SYDVKM. V shed 6 bases and J 2 bases; nucleotides not matched to a gene: 18. This CDR3 has 19 residues. The CDR3 DNA sequence: TGTGCCAGCAGCGATATGAGCGGGAGAGGAAAATGGGCCTACAATGAGCAGTTCTTC. Translated, it gives CASSDMSGRGKWAYNEQFF.

The CDR3 spells CASAFKGVENTEAFF. CDR3 DNA: TGTGCTAGTGCCTTTAAGGGGGTGGAGAACACTGAAGCTTTCTTT. V is TRBV12-5 and J is TRBJ1-1, with D possibly being TRBD1 (6 bases). The CDR3 totals 15 residues. V was trimmed by 7 bases and J by 1 base, leaving 16 bases between them. Per germline, CDR1 LGHNT and CDR2 FRNRAP.

There are a few counts of this clone. This chain links TRBV7-2 with TRBJ2-1; TRBD2 aligns across 9 bases. V shed 1 base, J shed 12 bases, and the junction held 10 bases outside the gene matches. CDR3 length: 15 residues. Germline lookup yields CDR1 SGHTA and CDR2 FQGNSA. CDR3 sequence: CASSLVASGDRRQFF. The CDR3 bases are TGTGCCAGCAGCTTAGTGGCTAGCGGGGATCGGAGGCAGTTCTTC.

V and J are TRBV4-3 and TRBJ2-1; a possible D gene is TRBD2 (6 bases). CDR3 length: 15 amino acids. Germline loops: CDR1 LGHNA, CDR2 YSLEER. V was pared by 4 bases and J by 5 bases, with 15 bases between. CDR3: CASSPLGGADNEQFF. DNA for the CDR3: TGCGCCAGCAGCCCGCTGGGCGGGGCTGACAATGAGCAGTTCTTC.

This rearrangement joins TRBV4-2 to TRBJ1-3, with no clear D. The CDR3 totals 17 residues. CDR1 is LGHNA, CDR2 YNFKEQ, per germline. Between the trimmed V and J ends, which lost 0 bases and 7 bases, there was a span of 19 bases. CDR3 in amino acids: CASSQDPGPDSPNTIYF. The CDR3 DNA follows: TGTGCCAGCAGCCAAGATCCGGGTCCTGACTCCCCCAACACCATATATTTT.

The genes are TRBV30 and TRBJ1-5; D is perhaps TRBD1 (5 bases). The CDR3 runs to 13 residues. Trimming removed 2 bases from V and 2 bases from J, with 7 bases in between. Per the germline V gene, CDR1 is GTSNPN and CDR2 is SVGIG (reference sequence). Written as DNA, the CDR3 is TGTGCCTGGAGTATCAGGGGCAATCAGCCCCAGCATTTT. Residues: CAWSIRGNQPQHF.

Concerning this clone itself: The same CDR3 also results from other DNA sequences found in this sample. The chain uses TRBV5-1 and TRBJ2-7, with 7 bases identical to TRBD1. With 0 bases clipped from V and 3 bases from J, the junction kept 3 bases outside the gene matches. CDR1 is SGHRS and CDR2 is YFSETQ in the germline V gene. The CDR3 is 14 residues long. CDR3 region: CASSLGQGGYEQYF. The CDR3 region has the DNA TGCGCCAGCAGCTTGGGACAGGGTGGCTACGAGCAGTACTTC. Full variable domain (missing parts from reference TRBV5-1 and TRBJ2-7): KAGVTQTPRYLIKTRGQQVTLSCSPISGHRSVSWYQQTPGQGLQFLFEYFSETQRNKGNFPGRFSGRQFSNSRSEMNVSTLELGDSALYLCASSLGQGGYEQYFGPGTRLTVT.